These 30 T cell receptor beta chains originate from one sample sequenced in a study of response to subunit inactivated influenza vaccine. TCRdb fed the RT-PCR reads into MiXCR, producing one record per CDR3 protein. This table has roughly 760,000 distinct CDR3 sequences, 21% appearing once. The material sequenced was PBMCs from blood, taken more than 4 days after vaccination. The receptors stem from a man aged 50 to 59 who received an inactivated influenza vaccine.

This sequence joins TRBV29-1 and TRBJ2-1; TRBD2 matches 7 bases. Germline CDR1 is SQVTM and CDR2 is ANQGSEA. V lost 6 bases to trimming and J lost 6 bases; unmatched junction nucleotides: 11. The CDR3 consists of 14 residues. Written as DNA, the CDR3 is TGCAGCGTGTCCGGAGCGGGGAGTCTCAATGAGCAGTTCTTC. Protein product: CSVSGAGSLNEQFF.

This clonotype was picked up a small number of times. The chain employs TRBV7-2 and TRBJ1-5, with D perhaps matching TRBD1 (5 bases). Germline V gives CDR1 SGHTA, CDR2 FQGNSA. The V and J ends lost 5 bases and 4 bases respectively, with 12 bases between them. This CDR3 comprises 14 residues. The CDR3 region has the DNA TGTGCCAGCAGCCAGAGGGGAGGAAATCAGCCCCAGCATTTT. It encodes CASSQRGGNQPQHF.

J is TRBJ2-7 and V is TRBV20-1; D unclear. Germline CDR1 is DFQATT and CDR2 is SNEGSKA (reference sequence). With 5 bases removed from V and 7 bases from J, the gap between germline ends came to 18 bases. CDR3 length: 13 residues. This CDR3 is CSASADLNGEQYF. The DNA for the CDR3 is TGCAGTGCTTCCGCGGACCTGAACGGAGAGCAGTACTTC.

This sequence joins TRBV4-3 and TRBJ2-1; 14 bases agree with TRBD2. Germline loops: CDR1 LGHNA, CDR2 YSLEER. Unmatched junction bases numbered 6, after V lost 1 base and J lost 10 bases. The CDR3 is made up of 16 amino acids. CDR3 in amino acids: CASSQGRLAGGVEQFF. CDR3 sequence (DNA): TGCGCCAGCAGCCAAGGGAGACTAGCGGGAGGGGTAGAGCAGTTCTTC.

The chain employs TRBV30 and TRBJ2-5, with a tentative D call TRBD1 (5 bases). The germline V and J ends were trimmed by 5 bases and 1 base, with 17 bases remaining between them. CDR3 length: 15 amino acids. Germline CDR1 GTSNPN, CDR2 SVGIG (reference sequence). The CDR3 sequence: CAWAPEQEIQETQYF. As DNA, the CDR3 is TGTGCCTGGGCCCCAGAACAGGAGATCCAAGAGACCCAGTACTTC.

In this sample, this clonotype turned up a few times. The chain combines TRBV4-3 with TRBJ1-5; D unclear. In germline, CDR1 is LGHNA, CDR2 YSLEER. The length of the CDR3 is 15 residues. V gave up 3 bases and J gave up 1 base, with 10 bases separating them. The CDR3 sequence is CASSQAHRSNQPQHF. CDR3 coding DNA: TGCGCCAGCAGCCAGGCTCATAGAAGCAATCAGCCCCAGCATTTT.

The table lists this clonotype with a few counts. V usage is TRBV12-3 or TRBV12-4 and J usage is TRBJ2-5, with D possibly matching TRBD2 (5 bases). V was shortened by 5 bases and J by 4 bases, with 14 bases between the two germline ends. The CDR3 is 14 amino acids. The CDR3 nucleotides read TGTGCCAGCAGTCCGGACTCGACCCGAGAGACCCAGTACTTC. It yields the protein CASSPDSTRETQYF.

The gene calls are TRBV27 and TRBJ2-3, with TRBD2 matching 7 bases. The CDR3 has 18 residues. Germline V gene sequence: CDR1 MNHEY, CDR2 SMNVEV (reference sequence). V shed 4 bases and J 1 base; nucleotides not matched to a gene: 14. The CDR3 region has the DNA TGTGCCAGCAGTTCACGGAACATAGCGGGTGTTGGCACAGATACGCAGTATTTT. Protein sequence: CASSSRNIAGVGTDTQYF.

The table lists this clonotype with many counts. The genes are TRBV5-1 and TRBJ2-2, with D maybe TRBD2 (7 bases). The CDR3 length is 14 residues. Trimming left V 2 bases short and J 5 bases short, with 10 bases between. The germline V gene has CDR1 SGHRS and CDR2 YFSETQ. CDR3 in DNA: TGCGCCAGCAGCTTACAGGGAGGGACCGGGGAGCTGTTTTTT. This sequence encodes CASSLQGGTGELFF. Full variable domain (remainder filled in from reference TRBV5-1 and TRBJ2-2): KAGVTQTPRYLIKTRGQQVTLSCSPISGHRSVSWYQQTPGQGLQFLFEYFSETQRNKGNFPGRFSGRQFSNSRSEMNVSTLELGDSALYLCASSLQGGTGELFFGEGSRLTVL.

V and J are TRBV4-2 and TRBJ2-7; D unresolved. V lost 0 bases to trimming and J lost 3 bases, with 9 bases between them. Germline CDR1 LGHNA, CDR2 YNFKEQ. CDR3 length equals 14 residues. The CDR3 DNA reads TGTGCCAGCAGCCAAGAGGGAACAGTCTACGAGCAGTACTTC. It translates to CASSQEGTVYEQYF.

The CDR3 here is CASSWSGTSTDTQYF. The CDR3 DNA sequence: TGCGCCAGCAGCTGGAGCGGGACTAGCACAGATACGCAGTATTTT. The chain employs TRBV5-1 and TRBJ2-3; 7 bases match TRBD2. The CDR3 loop spans 15 amino acids. J gave up 0 bases and V 3 bases, and 4 bases lay outside the gene matches. CDR1 and CDR2 (germline): SGHRS, YFSETQ.

The CDR3 DNA reads as TGCAGCGTTGAAGGGGGTCGGGAGGGAGCCACAGATACGCAGTATTTT. Its translation is CSVEGGREGATDTQYF. The chain couples TRBV29-1 to TRBJ2-3; TRBD2 agrees at 8 bases. Germline CDR1 reads SQVTM; CDR2 reads ANQGSEA. The V segment lost 1 base and the J segment 2 bases; nucleotides outside the gene matches: 8. This CDR3 spans 16 amino acids.

This clonotype has only a few counts. The rearrangement joins TRBV28 to TRBJ1-2; no definite D call. Germline V gives CDR1 MDHEN, CDR2 SYDVKM. The V and J ends lost 7 bases and 5 bases respectively, with 8 bases between them. CDR3 length: 11 amino acids. The CDR3 is CASIQGYGYTF. In DNA, the CDR3 is TGTGCCAGCATTCAAGGTTATGGCTACACCTTC.

This clonotype came up a few times. The V and J genes are TRBV4-3 and TRBJ2-7, with a weak D call TRBD2 (6 bases). Per germline, CDR1 LGHNA and CDR2 YSLEER. V lost 0 bases and J 2 bases, leaving 20 bases between the germline ends. The CDR3 has 18 amino acids. The CDR3 is CASSQDIALAGRAYEQYF. The CDR3 coding sequence is TGCGCCAGCAGCCAAGATATAGCACTAGCAGGCCGGGCCTACGAGCAGTACTTC.

This clonotype was seen more than once but under ten times. The chain joins TRBV7-2 to TRBJ2-1, with a tentative D call TRBD2 (6 bases). Germline values: CDR1 SGHTA, CDR2 FQGNSA. The CDR3 is 16 amino acids. Trimming shortened V by 5 bases and J by 1 base, and 15 bases separated the two germline ends. Here the CDR3 DNA reads TGTGCCAGCAGCCCGCGATGGGGGACTTCCTACAATGAGCAGTTCTTC. Translating it yields CASSPRWGTSYNEQFF.

J is TRBJ2-3 and V is TRBV7-2, with unresolved D. Per germline, CDR1 SGHTA and CDR2 FQGNSA. This CDR3 has 12 residues. V lost 5 bases and J 7 bases, leaving 10 bases between the germline ends. CDR3 loop: CASSPRAYTQYF. The DNA of the CDR3 is TGTGCCAGCAGCCCTCGAGCATATACGCAGTATTTT.

The chain has TRBV6-5 and TRBJ2-5, with TRBD2 as a possible D gene (5 bases). V dropped 2 bases and J dropped 4 bases, with 11 bases sitting between them. Germline lookup yields CDR1 MNHEY and CDR2 SVGAGI. The CDR3 contains 14 residues. The DNA of the CDR3 is TGTGCCAGCAGTTACCAGAGACGGGGAGAGACCCAGTACTTC. This codes for CASSYQRRGETQYF.

In its sample, this clonotype was seen many times. This chain connects TRBV25-1 to TRBJ1-1; TRBD1 is a possible D gene (5 bases). V lost 1 base and J lost 5, with 11 bases in between. The CDR3 covers 14 residues. Looked up from germline, CDR1 is MGHDK and CDR2 is SYGVNS. In DNA form, the CDR3 reads TGTGCCAGCAGTGAATGGGGGGTAGGGACTGAAGCTTTCTTT. This translates into CASSEWGVGTEAFF.

This clonotype was seen more than once but under ten times. This chain uses TRBV7-9 with TRBJ2-1; D is possibly TRBD2 (6 bases). Germline lookup yields CDR1 SEHNR and CDR2 FQNEAQ (reference sequence). There are 16 residues in the CDR3. Trimming removed 6 bases at V and 0 bases at J, with 15 bases between. The CDR3 is CASRPPGGSSYNEQFF. CDR3 coding DNA: TGTGCCAGCAGGCCCCCTGGAGGGAGCTCCTACAATGAGCAGTTCTTC.

The V call is TRBV5-5, the J call TRBJ2-2; D perhaps matches TRBD1 (5 bases). This CDR3 is 15 amino acids long. V shed 0 bases and J shed 4 bases, with 10 bases lying between them. Germline assignment: CDR1 SGHKS and CDR2 YYEKEE (reference sequence). In DNA form, the CDR3 reads TGTGCCAGCAGCTTGGCCGCGCAGGGCACCGGGGAGCTGTTTTTT. It translates to CASSLAAQGTGELFF. Combining the CDR3 with reference TRBV5-5 and TRBJ2-2 gives the whole variable domain DAGVTQSPTHLIKTRGQQVTLRCSPISGHKSVSWYQQVLGQGPQFIFQYYEKEERGRGNFPDRFSARQFPNYSSELNVNALLLGDSALYLCASSLAAQGTGELFFGEGSRLTVL.

The chain recombines TRBV5-5 with TRBJ2-7; 10 positions match TRBD1. V was pared by 3 bases and J by 5 bases, with 11 bases of the junction left unmatched. The CDR3 is 16 amino acids. Germline assignment: CDR1 SGHKS and CDR2 YYEKEE (reference sequence). The CDR3 is CASSSFRTGGRDEQYF. The DNA for the CDR3 is TGTGCCAGCAGCTCTTTCCGGACAGGGGGAAGGGACGAGCAGTACTTC.

This clonotype was detected a few times. The J gene is TRBJ2-7, the V gene TRBV4-1; no firm D call. The CDR3 is 16 amino acids. In germline, CDR1 is MGHRA, CDR2 YSYEKL. V was pared by 0 bases and J by 0 bases, with 12 bases between. This chain's CDR3 is CASSQEKWGGSYEQYF. The CDR3 DNA sequence: TGCGCCAGCAGCCAAGAGAAGTGGGGTGGCTCCTACGAGCAGTACTTC.

This clonotype was recorded many times. The V call is TRBV7-2, the J call TRBJ2-3; 11 nucleotides align to TRBD2. The CDR3 is 15 residues long. The V gene end was trimmed by 5 bases and the J gene end by 3 bases; junction bases not matched to a gene: 4. Germline CDR1 and CDR2: SGHTA and FQGNSA. The CDR3 sequence is CASSLSGGATDTQYF. The CDR3 DNA reads TGTGCCAGCAGCCTTAGCGGGGGGGCGACAGATACGCAGTATTTT.

The chain combines TRBV3-1 with TRBJ1-5; unclear D gene. Germline values: CDR1 LGHDT, CDR2 YNNKEL (reference sequence). The CDR3 has 15 residues. V was trimmed by 0 bases and J by 4 bases, leaving 10 bases between them. CDR3 bases: TGTGCCAGCAGCCAAGATCTTGGTTGGAATCAGCCCCAGCATTTT. The encoded protein is CASSQDLGWNQPQHF.

This chain connects TRBV4-1 to TRBJ2-2; D is perhaps TRBD1 or TRBD2 (5 bases each). CDR3 length equals 16 residues. The V end was cut by 3 bases, the J end by 0 bases, with 11 bases between. CDR1 is MGHRA, CDR2 YSYEKL, per germline. The DNA for the CDR3 is TGCGCCAGCAGCCAGTCGGGACGGCCGAACACCGGGGAGCTGTTTTTT. Residues: CASSQSGRPNTGELFF.

The rearrangement links TRBV20-1 to TRBJ2-5; D is possibly TRBD1 (6 bases). The CDR3 sequence is 14 residues long. V dropped 1 base and J dropped 4 bases, with 13 bases sitting between them. CDR1 and CDR2 from the germline V gene are DFQATT and SNEGSKA (reference sequence). The DNA for the CDR3 is TGCAGTGCTAGAGCCCTGGACAGATTAGAGACCCAGTACTTC. It specifies CSARALDRLETQYF.

This clonotype was counted between two and nine times. The chain carries TRBV7-9 and TRBJ2-3; D not resolved. This CDR3 is built from 15 residues. Germline assignment: CDR1 SEHNR and CDR2 FQNEAQ (reference sequence). Trimming took 4 bases from V and 4 from J, leaving 15 bases between them. The CDR3 sequence is CASSYPVLSPDTQYF. CDR3 sequence (DNA): TGTGCCAGCAGCTATCCTGTTCTTAGTCCAGATACGCAGTATTTT.

This chain joins TRBV28 and TRBJ2-1, with TRBD2 matching 9 bases. Germline V gene lookup returns CDR1 MDHEN and CDR2 SYDVKM. V gave up 2 bases and J gave up 10 bases; unmatched junction bases: 15. The length of the CDR3 is 17 residues. The CDR3: CASSLRLLAGGGQEQFF. As DNA, the CDR3 is TGTGCCAGCAGTTTACGCCTTCTCGCGGGGGGGGGTCAGGAGCAGTTCTTC.

The chain carries TRBV29-1 and TRBJ2-5; D gene ambiguous. Germline CDR1 SQVTM, CDR2 ANQGSEA. CDR3 length equals 13 residues. V was clipped by 6 bases and J by 5 bases, with 16 bases between them. CDR3: CSVSGSRLETQYF. The DNA for the CDR3 is TGCAGCGTGTCCGGGTCCAGGCTGGAGACCCAGTACTTC.

In this sample, this clonotype turned up many times. The V call is TRBV4-1, the J call TRBJ2-7, with D possibly called TRBD1 or TRBD2 (5 bases each). CDR1 is MGHRA and CDR2 is YSYEKL in the germline V gene. The CDR3 is made up of 15 amino acids. The V and J ends lost 0 bases and 0 bases respectively, with 9 bases between them. The CDR3, as DNA: TGCGCCAGCAGCCAAGATCAGGGACCCTCCTACGAGCAGTACTTC. Amino acid sequence: CASSQDQGPSYEQYF.